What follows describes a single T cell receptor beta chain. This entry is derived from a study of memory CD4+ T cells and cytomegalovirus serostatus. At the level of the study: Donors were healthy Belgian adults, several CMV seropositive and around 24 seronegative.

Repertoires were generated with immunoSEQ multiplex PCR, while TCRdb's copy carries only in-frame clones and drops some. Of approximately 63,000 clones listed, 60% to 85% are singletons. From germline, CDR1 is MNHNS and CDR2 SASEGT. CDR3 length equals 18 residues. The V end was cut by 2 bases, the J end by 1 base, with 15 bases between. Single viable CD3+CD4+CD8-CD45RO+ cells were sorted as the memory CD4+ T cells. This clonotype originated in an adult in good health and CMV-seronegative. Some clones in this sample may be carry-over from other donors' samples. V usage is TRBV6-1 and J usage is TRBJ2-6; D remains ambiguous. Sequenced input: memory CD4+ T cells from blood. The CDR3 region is CASSERSSMASGANVLTF. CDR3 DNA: TGTGCCAGCAGTGAAAGGTCAAGTATGGCGTCTGGGGCCAACGTCCTGACTTTC.